This T cell receptor beta chain was sequenced for a study of blood T cell repertoires in COVID-19 (dated by TCRdb to 2019 to 2021). Context from the whole study: Collaborator samples came from the United States, Italy and Spain and covered acute and convalescent phases of COVID-19. The material from the prospective study consisted of cDNA or gDNA derived from T cells, B-cell-depleted T cells, or PBMCs. The dataset comprised deeply sampled blood TCRbeta repertoires from subjects exposed to, actively infected with, or recovered from COVID-19. A freely available public database, intended as a resource for researchers studying the immune response to SARS-CoV-2, is where the repertoires were released. Samples came from the ongoing ImmuneRACE study (first 160 participants) plus 1,254 subjects from 6 global collaborators. The sample metadata nearly always contained a de-identified subject ID, COVID-19 status, age in years and sex. Where available, HLA class I and class II types were obtained from metadata supplied by the sample provider rather than from assay-based typing.

TCRbeta CDR3 regions were amplified from genomic DNA by means of the immunoSEQ Assay, a bias-controlled multiplex PCR. In the paper's pipeline: Within the assay, amplification of reference gene primers was used to estimate how many nucleated cells each sample contained. To quantify the absolute abundance of each unique TCRbeta CDR3 rearrangement, sequence reads were collapsed and filtered. For each sample, productive Simpson clonality was calculated as the square root of Simpson's diversity index over productive rearrangements. This is the immuneACCESS table as TCRdb keeps it, with only in-frame sequences that have V and J called. A part of the clones is gone; compared with another copy, unresolved V genes explain less than half, and the rest is unexplained. Clonal size and the V and J genes are those of that table, whereas D and trimming came from the DNA. The sample profile shows 300,000 to 400,000 clones; roughly 86% of them were found once. The top ten hold about 2.3% of the sample.

According to the germline V gene, CDR1 reads MDHEN and CDR2 reads SYDVKM. The CDR3 measures 15 amino acids from cysteine to phenylalanine. Here the CDR3 DNA is all that survives: 45 bases in frame from base 1. Here V drops 2 bases and J drops 3 bases, and the junction holds 4 bases not matched to any gene. Regarding this clone: No cognate antigen has been identified for it. Base-call qualities are not available, and no considerably larger clone is one nucleotide away.

Beyond this particular receptor, the publication reports: The quantity of clinical and demographic metadata differed by source and by participant and was supplied without curation.

In Seattle, one collaborating source enrolled patients while the infection was active and tracked those patients longitudinally over the course of disease. Whole blood was collected in K2EDTA tubes by collaborating institutions according to the institutions' own protocols. For TCRbeta analysis, collaborator samples were shipped as frozen whole blood, as isolated PBMCs, or as DNA extracted from either sample type. The receptor's source is an older woman with COVID-19, enrolled during active disease. The rearranged segments are TRBV28 and TRBJ2-5; 9 nucleotides in the junction match TRBD2. The sequenced sample consisted of peripheral blood. The nucleotide sequence reads TGTGCCAGCAGTTTAAACGGCGGGGGGGAAGAGACCCAGTACTTC. Its coded protein is CASSLNGGGEETQYF.